Shown below are 20 T cell receptor beta chains from a single sample sequenced in a study of technical replicates of blood from a few donors (dated 2017 in TCRdb). Receptor libraries were prepared by the immunoSEQ multiplex PCR assay. TCRdb holds this immuneACCESS table with in-frame rearrangements only. Some clones are missing; in checked studies, unresolved V genes explain under half, and the rest has no known cause. The sample profile shows about 16,000 clones; roughly 86% of them were found once. Of the sample, around 10% falls within the top ten clones. Sequencing was done on a sample of PBMCs. The source is a human donor in good health.

This rearrangement joins TRBV19 to TRBJ2-3, with no clear D. Trimming removed 3 bases from V and 0 bases from J, with 10 bases in between. CDR3 length equals 15 residues. Germline CDR1 and CDR2: LNHDA and SQIVND (reference sequence). CDR3 coding DNA: TGTGCCAGTAGTATTTTCCACGGGAGCACAGATACGCAGTATTTT. This encodes CASSIFHGSTDTQYF.

The CDR3 sequence: CASSPDSLSGNTIYF. For the CDR3, the DNA is TGTGCCAGTAGTCCGGACAGCCTCTCTGGAAACACCATATATTTT. The rearrangement uses TRBV19 and TRBJ1-3; D is possibly TRBD1 (6 bases). Per the germline V gene, CDR1 is LNHDA and CDR2 is SQIVND (reference sequence). The germline V and J ends were trimmed by 5 bases and 0 bases, with 11 bases remaining between them. The CDR3 totals 15 residues.

CDR3 DNA sequence: TGTGCCAGCAGCAAAGTGACTGGCGATACGCAGTATTTT. Protein sequence: CASSKVTGDTQYF. The chain recombines TRBV7-7 with TRBJ2-3; D remains ambiguous. Per germline, CDR1 SSHAT and CDR2 FNYEAQ (reference sequence). This CDR3 contains 13 residues. With 5 bases removed from V and 6 bases from J, the gap between germline ends came to 12 bases.

The chain has TRBV30 and TRBJ2-3, with no clear D. V lost 0 bases, J lost 0 bases, and 10 bases lay in between. This CDR3 has 15 residues. Germline values: CDR1 GTSNPN, CDR2 SVGIG (reference sequence). In DNA, the CDR3 is TGTGCCTGGAGTGTAAACAGCCTTAGCACAGATACGCAGTATTTT. The encoded protein is CAWSVNSLSTDTQYF. The full variable domain, its missing parts supplied by reference TRBV30 and TRBJ2-3, is SQTIHQWPATLVQPVGSPLSLECTVEGTSNPNLYWYRQAAGRGLQLLFYSVGIGQISSEVPQNLSASRPQDRQFILSSKKLLLSDSGFYLCAWSVNSLSTDTQYFGPGTRLTVL.

V gene TRBV19 combines with J gene TRBJ1-5; D remains unclear. Germline V CDR1 and CDR2: LNHDA, SQIVND (reference sequence). This CDR3 is 13 amino acids long. Trimming took 3 bases from V and 3 from J, leaving 6 bases between them. The CDR3, as DNA: TGTGCCAGTAGTATTGCGGACAATCAGCCCCAGCATTTT. Amino acid sequence: CASSIADNQPQHF.

The rearrangement joins TRBV19 to TRBJ2-1, with D tentatively TRBD2 (6 bases). The germline V gene encodes CDR1 LNHDA and CDR2 SQIVND (reference sequence). The length of the CDR3 is 16 residues. The V end was cut by 4 bases, the J end by 5 bases, with 18 bases between. CDR3 sequence: CASSTIPGRVNNEQFF. CDR3 nucleotide sequence: TGTGCCAGTAGTACCATCCCCGGGAGAGTCAACAATGAGCAGTTCTTC.

The chain uses TRBV9 and TRBJ2-1; 10 bases align to TRBD2. Germline CDR1 is SGDLS and CDR2 is YYNGEE. The CDR3 runs to 16 residues. The J segment lost 0 bases and the V segment lost 7 bases, leaving 7 bases of the junction unmatched. CDR3 in amino acids: CASERLAGVSYNEQFF. CDR3 sequence (DNA): TGTGCCAGCGAGAGACTAGCGGGTGTCTCCTACAATGAGCAGTTCTTC.

V gene TRBV19 combines with J gene TRBJ2-1, with D possibly matching TRBD1 (5 bases). The V end was cut by 5 bases, the J end by 4 bases, with 15 bases between. Germline CDR1 reads LNHDA; CDR2 reads SQIVND (reference sequence). The CDR3 extends over 15 amino acids. CDR3 bases: TGTGCCAGTAGTCGCGGCCAGGGCTATTACAATGAGCAGTTCTTC. Translation: CASSRGQGYYNEQFF. Looking up the rest from reference TRBV19 and TRBJ2-1 gives the full variable domain: DGGITQSPKYLFRKEGQNVTLSCEQNLNHDAMYWYRQDPGQGLRLIYYSQIVNDFQKGDIAEGYSVSREKKESFPLTVTSAQKNPTAFYLCASSRGQGYYNEQFFGPGTRLTVL.

The V and J genes are TRBV18 and TRBJ1-2; 12 bases match TRBD1. CDR1 is KGHSH and CDR2 is LQKENI in the germline V gene. V shed 4 bases, J shed 14 bases, and the junction held 11 bases outside the gene matches. The CDR3 has 14 amino acids. CDR3 in DNA: TGTGCCAGCTCACAAACCGGGACAGGGGGCGTAGAAACCTTC. Protein product: CASSQTGTGGVETF.

V gene TRBV10-3 combines with J gene TRBJ1-1; 7 bases match TRBD1. V lost 0 bases and J lost 10; bases outside the gene matches: 11. CDR1 is ENHRY and CDR2 is SYGVKD in the germline V gene. CDR3 length: 15 residues. The CDR3 bases are TGTGCCATCAGTGAGTCTTCCCGGGACAGATTAGGAGCTTTCTTT. Residues: CAISESSRDRLGAFF.

The J gene is TRBJ1-1, the V gene TRBV10-3; TRBD1 might be the D (5 bases). CDR1 and CDR2 from the germline V gene are ENHRY and SYGVKD. This CDR3 has 11 residues. V gave up 6 bases and J gave up 3 bases, with 5 bases separating them. The CDR3 nucleotides read TGTGCCATCAGAGGGGACACTGAAGCTTTCTTT. Translating it yields CAIRGDTEAFF.

V usage is TRBV9 and J usage is TRBJ2-7, with TRBD2 as a possible D gene (5 bases). The CDR3 length is 15 residues. The germline V gene encodes CDR1 SGDLS and CDR2 YYNGEE. Between the trimmed V and J ends, which lost 0 bases and 0 bases, there was a span of 10 bases. The CDR3 DNA is TGTGCCAGCAGCGTAGGGACGGGGAGCTCCTACGAGCAGTACTTC. Translated, it gives CASSVGTGSSYEQYF.

This clone was observed a single time. The V call is TRBV27, the J call TRBJ1-2; 8 bases agree with TRBD1. J lost 8 bases, V lost 4 bases, and 12 bases had no gene match. Per germline, CDR1 MNHEY and CDR2 SMNVEV (reference sequence). There are 15 residues in the CDR3. The CDR3 sequence is CASSSPDRGIRGYTF. The CDR3 bases are TGTGCCAGCAGTTCCCCTGACAGGGGAATCAGGGGCTACACCTTC.

CDR3 bases: TGTGCCAGCAGCCCAAGGACAGTAACCTACGAGCAGTACTTC. This gives the protein CASSPRTVTYEQYF. The chain has TRBV11-2 and TRBJ2-7, with a weak D call TRBD1 (6 bases). V lost 5 bases and J 2 bases, leaving 13 bases between the germline ends. The length of the CDR3 is 14 residues. The germline gives CDR1 SGHAT, CDR2 FQNNGV.

The chain joins TRBV9 to TRBJ2-2, with D possibly TRBD2 on 5 matching bases. Trimming cost V 8 bases and J 2 bases, with 10 bases left between them. The length of the CDR3 is 13 residues. Germline V gives CDR1 SGDLS, CDR2 YYNGEE. The CDR3: CASETGNTGELFF. Written as DNA, the CDR3 is TGTGCCAGTGAGACGGGAAACACCGGGGAGCTGTTTTTT.

As to this clone: One end of the junction varies from germline; a read error may be responsible. The J gene is TRBJ2-7, the V gene TRBV18; perhaps TRBD2 as D (6 bases). Germline V gene lookup returns CDR1 KGHSH and CDR2 LQKENI. This CDR3 has 12 amino acids. DNA for the CDR3: TGTGCCAGCTCTCCACTCGGGACTGTGATGTACTTC. Its translation: CASSPLGTVMYF.

This chain connects TRBV29-1 to TRBJ2-7, with D perhaps TRBD2 (7 bases). Trimming pared 4 bases from V and 5 bases from J, leaving 9 bases between. The CDR3 is made up of 11 amino acids. Germline CDR1 and CDR2: SQVTM and ANQGSEA. The CDR3 loop is CSVAGGNEQYF. In nucleotides, the CDR3 is TGCAGCGTTGCGGGGGGCAACGAGCAGTACTTC.

This clone appeared a single time. V gene TRBV18 combines with J gene TRBJ2-6; TRBD2 agrees at 10 bases. The CDR3 is made up of 19 amino acids. Germline V lookup: CDR1 KGHSH, CDR2 LQKENI. Unmatched junction bases numbered 9, after V lost 2 bases and J lost 2 bases. The CDR3 DNA follows: TGTGCCAGCTCACCAAGTAATCTAGCGGGAGAGCCTGGGGCCAACGTCCTGACTTTC. It codes for CASSPSNLAGEPGANVLTF. The full variable domain, with the rest looked up from reference TRBV18 and TRBJ2-6, is NAGVMQNPRHLVRRRGQEARLRCSPMKGHSHVYWYRQLPEEGLKFMVYLQKENIIDESGMPKERFSAEFPKEGPSILRIQQVVRGDSAAYFCASSPSNLAGEPGANVLTFGAGSRLTVL.

V and J are TRBV18 and TRBJ2-1; the match to TRBD2 covers 8 bases. Trimming removed 5 bases from V and 6 bases from J; junction bases left unmatched: 12. CDR1 is KGHSH, CDR2 LQKENI, per germline. This CDR3 spans 16 amino acids. The CDR3 region has the DNA TGTGCCAGCTCATCCTTTAGCGGGACCTACGGCAATGAGCAGTTCTTC. Its translation: CASSSFSGTYGNEQFF.

The rearrangement joins TRBV19 to TRBJ2-5; 9 bases are a match to TRBD1. CDR3 size: 16 residues. Trimming took 5 bases from V and 6 from J; bases not matched to a gene: 13. Germline V gives CDR1 LNHDA, CDR2 SQIVND (reference sequence). The CDR3 is CASSLRGGTGWKTQYF. The CDR3, as DNA: TGTGCCAGTAGTCTACGAGGAGGGACAGGGTGGAAGACCCAGTACTTC.